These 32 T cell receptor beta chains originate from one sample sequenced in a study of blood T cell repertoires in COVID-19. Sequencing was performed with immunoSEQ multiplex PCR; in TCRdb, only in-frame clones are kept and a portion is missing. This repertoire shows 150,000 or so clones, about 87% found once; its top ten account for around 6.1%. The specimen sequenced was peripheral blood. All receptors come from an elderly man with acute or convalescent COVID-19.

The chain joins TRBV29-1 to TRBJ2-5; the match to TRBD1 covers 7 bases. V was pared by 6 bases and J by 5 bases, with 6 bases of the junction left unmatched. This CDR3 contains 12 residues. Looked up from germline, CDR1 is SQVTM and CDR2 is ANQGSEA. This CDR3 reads CSVAQGSETQYF. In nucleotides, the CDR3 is TGCAGCGTCGCACAGGGGTCGGAGACCCAGTACTTC.

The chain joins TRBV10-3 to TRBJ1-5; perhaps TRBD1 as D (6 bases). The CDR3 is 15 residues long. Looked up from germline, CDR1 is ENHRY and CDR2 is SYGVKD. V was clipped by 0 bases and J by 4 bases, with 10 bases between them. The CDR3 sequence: CAISESLQGNQPQHF. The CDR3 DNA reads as TGTGCCATCAGTGAGTCCCTGCAGGGGAATCAGCCCCAGCATTTT.

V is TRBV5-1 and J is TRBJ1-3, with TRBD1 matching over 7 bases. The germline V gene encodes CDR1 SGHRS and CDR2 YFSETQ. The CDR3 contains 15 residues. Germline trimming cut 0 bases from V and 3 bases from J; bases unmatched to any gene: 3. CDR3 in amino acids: CASSLEGASGNTIYF. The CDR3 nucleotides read TGCGCCAGCAGCTTGGAGGGGGCGAGTGGAAACACCATATATTTT.

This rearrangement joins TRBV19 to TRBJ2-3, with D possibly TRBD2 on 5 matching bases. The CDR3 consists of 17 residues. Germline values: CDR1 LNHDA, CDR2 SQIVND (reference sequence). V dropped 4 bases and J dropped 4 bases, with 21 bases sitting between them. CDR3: CASSNHNSGFGADTQYF. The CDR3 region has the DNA TGTGCCAGTAGTAACCACAATTCGGGGTTTGGGGCAGATACGCAGTATTTT.

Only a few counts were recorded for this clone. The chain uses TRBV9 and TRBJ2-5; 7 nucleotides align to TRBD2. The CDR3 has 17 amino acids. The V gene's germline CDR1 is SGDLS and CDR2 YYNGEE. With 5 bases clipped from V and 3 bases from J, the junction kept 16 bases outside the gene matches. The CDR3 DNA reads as TGTGCCAGCAGTAAAGACCCCCTCGGGGGACTAAAAGAGACCCAGTACTTC. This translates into CASSKDPLGGLKETQYF.

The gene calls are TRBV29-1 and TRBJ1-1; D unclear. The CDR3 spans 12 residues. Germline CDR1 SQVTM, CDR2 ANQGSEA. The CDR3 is CSGGEGSAEAFF. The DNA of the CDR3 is TGCAGTGGAGGAGAGGGATCTGCCGAAGCTTTCTTT.

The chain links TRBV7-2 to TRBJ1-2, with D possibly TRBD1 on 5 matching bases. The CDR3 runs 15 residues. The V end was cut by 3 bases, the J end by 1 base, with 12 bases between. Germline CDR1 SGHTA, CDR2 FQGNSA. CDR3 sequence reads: CASSLGPGNNYGYTF. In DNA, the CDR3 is TGTGCCAGCAGCTTGGGCCCAGGGAATAACTATGGCTACACCTTC.

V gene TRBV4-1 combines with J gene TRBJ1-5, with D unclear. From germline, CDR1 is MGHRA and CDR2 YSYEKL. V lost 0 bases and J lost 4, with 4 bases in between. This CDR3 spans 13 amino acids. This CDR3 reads CASSQEENQPQHF. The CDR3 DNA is TGCGCCAGCAGCCAAGAGGAGAATCAGCCCCAGCATTTT.

CDR3 amino acids: CASSLAREQFF. In nucleotides, the CDR3 is TGCGCCAGCAGCTTGGCCCGTGAGCAGTTCTTC. The chain combines TRBV5-1 with TRBJ2-1, with D unresolved. Germline loops: CDR1 SGHRS, CDR2 YFSETQ. The V gene lost 0 bases and the J gene lost 9 bases, with 4 bases spanning the gap. This CDR3 is built from 11 residues.

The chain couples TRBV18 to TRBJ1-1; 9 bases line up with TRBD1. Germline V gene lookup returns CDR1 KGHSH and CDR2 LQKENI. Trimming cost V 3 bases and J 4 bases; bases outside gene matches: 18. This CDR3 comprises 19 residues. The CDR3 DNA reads TGTGCCAGCTCACCCCAACAATCCGGGACAGGGAGGATTAGCACTGAAGCTTTCTTT. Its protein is CASSPQQSGTGRISTEAFF.

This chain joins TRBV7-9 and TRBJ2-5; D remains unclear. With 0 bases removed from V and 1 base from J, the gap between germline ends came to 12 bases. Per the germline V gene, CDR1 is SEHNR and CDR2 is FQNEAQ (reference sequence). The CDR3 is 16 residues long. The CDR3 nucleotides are TGTGCCAGCAGCTTAGCGGAGATACCTCGCCAAGAGACCCAGTACTTC. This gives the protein CASSLAEIPRQETQYF.

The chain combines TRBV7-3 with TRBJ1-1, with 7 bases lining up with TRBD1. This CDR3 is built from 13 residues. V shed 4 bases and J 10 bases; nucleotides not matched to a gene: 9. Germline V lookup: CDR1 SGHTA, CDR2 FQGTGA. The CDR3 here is CASSSRQGQVAFF. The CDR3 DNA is TGTGCCAGCAGCTCAAGACAGGGCCAAGTAGCTTTCTTT. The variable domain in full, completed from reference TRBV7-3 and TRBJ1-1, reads GAGVSQTPSNKVTEKGKYVELRCDPISGHTALYWYRQSLGQGPEFLIYFQGTGAADDSGLPNDRFFAVRPEGSVSTLKIQRTERGDSAVYLCASSSRQGQVAFFGQGTRLTVV.

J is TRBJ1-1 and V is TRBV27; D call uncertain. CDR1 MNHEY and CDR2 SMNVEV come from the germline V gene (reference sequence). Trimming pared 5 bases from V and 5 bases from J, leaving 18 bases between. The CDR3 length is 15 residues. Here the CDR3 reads CASSVMAAGGTEAFF. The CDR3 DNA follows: TGTGCCAGCAGTGTTATGGCAGCCGGAGGGACTGAAGCTTTCTTT.

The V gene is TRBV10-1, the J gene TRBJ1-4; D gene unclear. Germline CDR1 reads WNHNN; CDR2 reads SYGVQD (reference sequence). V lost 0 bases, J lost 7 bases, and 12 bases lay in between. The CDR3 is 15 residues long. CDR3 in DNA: TGCGCCAGCAGTGAGTCGTCCAGCGGGAGTGAAAAACTGTTTTTT. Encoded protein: CASSESSSGSEKLFF.

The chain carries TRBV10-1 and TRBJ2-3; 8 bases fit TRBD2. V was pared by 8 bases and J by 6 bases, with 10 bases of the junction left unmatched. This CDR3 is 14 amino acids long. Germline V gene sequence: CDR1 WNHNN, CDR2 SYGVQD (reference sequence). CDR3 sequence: CASSTGGPGDTQYF. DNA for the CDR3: TGCGCCAGCTCCACGGGAGGGCCTGGGGATACGCAGTATTTT.

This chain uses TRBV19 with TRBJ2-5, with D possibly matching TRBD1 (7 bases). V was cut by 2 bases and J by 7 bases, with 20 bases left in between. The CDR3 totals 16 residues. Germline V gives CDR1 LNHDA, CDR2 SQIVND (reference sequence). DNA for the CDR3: TGTGCCAGTAGTATATCAGTGGAGGGGGCCGGGGGGACCCAGTACTTC. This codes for CASSISVEGAGGTQYF.

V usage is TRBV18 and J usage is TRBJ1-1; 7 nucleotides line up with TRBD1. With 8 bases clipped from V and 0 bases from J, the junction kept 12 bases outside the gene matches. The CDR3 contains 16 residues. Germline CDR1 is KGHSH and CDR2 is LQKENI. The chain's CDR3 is CASTLDRQGMNTEAFF. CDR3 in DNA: TGTGCCAGCACGCTGGACCGACAGGGAATGAACACTGAAGCTTTCTTT.

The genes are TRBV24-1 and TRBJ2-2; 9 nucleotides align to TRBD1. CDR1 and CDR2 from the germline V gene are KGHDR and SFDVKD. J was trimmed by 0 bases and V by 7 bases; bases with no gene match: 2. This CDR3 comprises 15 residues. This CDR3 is CATSRDRANTGELFF. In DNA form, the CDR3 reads TGTGCCACCAGCCGGGACAGGGCGAACACCGGGGAGCTGTTTTTT.

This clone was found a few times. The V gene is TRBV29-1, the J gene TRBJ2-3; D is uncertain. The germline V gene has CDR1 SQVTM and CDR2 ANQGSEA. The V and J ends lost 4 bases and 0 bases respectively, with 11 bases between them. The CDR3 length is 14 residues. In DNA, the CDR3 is TGCAGCGTTGTTCTGTGGGCTAGCACAGATACGCAGTATTTT. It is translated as CSVVLWASTDTQYF.

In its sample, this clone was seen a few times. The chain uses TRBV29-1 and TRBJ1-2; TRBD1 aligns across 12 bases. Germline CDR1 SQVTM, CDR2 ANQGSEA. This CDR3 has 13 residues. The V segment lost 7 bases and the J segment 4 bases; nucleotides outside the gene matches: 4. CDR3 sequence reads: CSAGTGGVYGYTF. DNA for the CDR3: TGCAGCGCTGGGACAGGGGGCGTCTATGGCTACACCTTC.

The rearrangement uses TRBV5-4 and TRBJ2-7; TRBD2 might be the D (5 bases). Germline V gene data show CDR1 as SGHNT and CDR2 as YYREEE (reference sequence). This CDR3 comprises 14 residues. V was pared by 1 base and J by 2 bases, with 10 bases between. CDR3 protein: CASSLIGITYEQYF. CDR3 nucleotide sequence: TGTGCCAGCAGCTTGATCGGGATTACCTACGAGCAGTACTTC.

CDR3 nucleotides: TGCGCCAGCAGCTTGGAGGGACAGGGATACAATGAGCAGTTCTTC. Translation: CASSLEGQGYNEQFF. The rearrangement uses TRBV5-1 and TRBJ2-1; 9 bases match TRBD1. CDR1 SGHRS and CDR2 YFSETQ come from the germline V gene. V shed 0 bases and J 4 bases; nucleotides not matched to a gene: 2. The CDR3 totals 15 residues.

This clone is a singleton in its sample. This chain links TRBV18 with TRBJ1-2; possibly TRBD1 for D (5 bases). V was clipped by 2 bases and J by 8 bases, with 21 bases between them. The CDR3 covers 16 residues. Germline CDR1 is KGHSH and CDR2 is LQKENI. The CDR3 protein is CASSPTGQGPWLGYTF. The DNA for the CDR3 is TGTGCCAGCTCACCAACTGGGCAGGGCCCGTGGTTGGGCTACACCTTC.

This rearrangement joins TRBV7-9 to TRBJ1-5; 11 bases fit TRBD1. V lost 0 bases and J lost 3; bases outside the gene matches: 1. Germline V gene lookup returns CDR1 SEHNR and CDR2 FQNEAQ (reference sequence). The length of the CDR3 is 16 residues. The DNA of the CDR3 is TGTGCCAGCAGCTTAGCGGGACAGGGGGACAATCAGCCCCAGCATTTT. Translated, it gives CASSLAGQGDNQPQHF.

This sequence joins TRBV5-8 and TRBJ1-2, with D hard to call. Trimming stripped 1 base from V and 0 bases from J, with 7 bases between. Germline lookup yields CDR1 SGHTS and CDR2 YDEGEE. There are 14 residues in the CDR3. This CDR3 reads CASSLKGANYGYTF. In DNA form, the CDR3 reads TGTGCCAGCAGCTTGAAGGGAGCTAACTATGGCTACACCTTC.

The CDR3 reads CASNPGQGLIGEQYF. The CDR3 region has the DNA TGTGCCAGCAACCCCGGACAGGGGTTAATTGGCGAGCAGTACTTC. The gene calls are TRBV6-5 and TRBJ2-7, with TRBD1 matching 9 bases. Germline V gene data show CDR1 as MNHEY and CDR2 as SVGAGI. Losses at the gene ends were 7 bases for V and 6 bases for J; bases not matched to a gene: 13. This CDR3 contains 15 residues.

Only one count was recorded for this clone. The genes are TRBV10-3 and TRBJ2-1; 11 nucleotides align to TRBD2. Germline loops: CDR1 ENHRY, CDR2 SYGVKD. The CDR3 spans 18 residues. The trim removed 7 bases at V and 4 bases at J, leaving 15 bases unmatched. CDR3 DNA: TGTGCCATCACCGAAAGTGGGACTAGCGGAGGAACTTACAATGAGCAGTTCTTC. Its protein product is CAITESGTSGGTYNEQFF.

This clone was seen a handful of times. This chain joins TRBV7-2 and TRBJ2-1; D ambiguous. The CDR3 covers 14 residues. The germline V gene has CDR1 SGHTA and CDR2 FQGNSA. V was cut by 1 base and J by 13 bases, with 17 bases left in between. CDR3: CASSLERSSRHQFF. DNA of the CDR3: TGTGCCAGCAGCTTAGAAAGGTCGTCTAGGCACCAGTTCTTC. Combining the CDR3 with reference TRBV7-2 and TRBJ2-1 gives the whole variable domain GAGVSQSPSNKVTEKGKDVELRCDPISGHTALYWYRQSLGQGLEFLIYFQGNSAPDKSGLPSDRFSAERTGGSVSTLTIQRTQQEDSAVYLCASSLERSSRHQFFGPGTRLTVL.

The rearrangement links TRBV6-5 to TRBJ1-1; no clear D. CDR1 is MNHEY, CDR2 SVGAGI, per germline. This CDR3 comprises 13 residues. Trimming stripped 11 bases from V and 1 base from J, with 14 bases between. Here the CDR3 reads CAATEVGNTEAFF. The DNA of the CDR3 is TGTGCCGCCACCGAGGTCGGGAACACTGAAGCTTTCTTT.

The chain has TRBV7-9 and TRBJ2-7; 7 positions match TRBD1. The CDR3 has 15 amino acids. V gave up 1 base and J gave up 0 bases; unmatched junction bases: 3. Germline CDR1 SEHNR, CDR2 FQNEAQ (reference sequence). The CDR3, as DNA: TGTGCCAGCAGCTTAGAAGGGGGCTACTCCTACGAGCAGTACTTC. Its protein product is CASSLEGGYSYEQYF.

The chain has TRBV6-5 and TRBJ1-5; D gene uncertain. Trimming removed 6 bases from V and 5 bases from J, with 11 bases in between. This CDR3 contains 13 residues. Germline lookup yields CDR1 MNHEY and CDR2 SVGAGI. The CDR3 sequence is CASRTNTDQPQHF. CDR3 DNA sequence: TGTGCCAGCAGGACAAATACCGATCAGCCCCAGCATTTT.

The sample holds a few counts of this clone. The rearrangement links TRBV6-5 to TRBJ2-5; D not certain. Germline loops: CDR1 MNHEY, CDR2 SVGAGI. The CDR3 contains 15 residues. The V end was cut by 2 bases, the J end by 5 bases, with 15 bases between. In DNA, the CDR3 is TGTGCCAGCAGTTACGCGCCCACGAGGCGGGAGACCCAGTACTTC. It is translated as CASSYAPTRRETQYF.